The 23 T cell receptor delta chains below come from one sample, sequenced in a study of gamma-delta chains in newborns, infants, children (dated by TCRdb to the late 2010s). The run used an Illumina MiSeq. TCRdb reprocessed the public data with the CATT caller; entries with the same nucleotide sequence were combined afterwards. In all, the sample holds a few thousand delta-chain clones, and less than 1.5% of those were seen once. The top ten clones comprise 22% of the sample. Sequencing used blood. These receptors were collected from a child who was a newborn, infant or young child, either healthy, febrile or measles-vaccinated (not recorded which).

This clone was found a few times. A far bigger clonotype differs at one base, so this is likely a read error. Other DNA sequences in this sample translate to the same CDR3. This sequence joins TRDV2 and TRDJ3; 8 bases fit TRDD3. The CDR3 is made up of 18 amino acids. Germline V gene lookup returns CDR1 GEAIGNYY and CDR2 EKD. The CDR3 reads CACDTASGGSWDTRQMFF. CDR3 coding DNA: TGTGCCTGTGACACCGCGAGTGGGGGATCCTGGGACACCCGGCAGATGTTTTTC.

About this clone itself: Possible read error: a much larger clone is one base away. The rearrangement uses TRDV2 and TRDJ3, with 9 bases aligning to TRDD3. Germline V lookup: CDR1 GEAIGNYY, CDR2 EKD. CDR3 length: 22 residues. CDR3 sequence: CACAPKSVLGIRRTWDTRQVFF. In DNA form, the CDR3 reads TGTGCCTGTGCGCCGAAGTCGGTACTGGGGATACGTAGGACCTGGGACACCCGACAGGTGTTTTTC.

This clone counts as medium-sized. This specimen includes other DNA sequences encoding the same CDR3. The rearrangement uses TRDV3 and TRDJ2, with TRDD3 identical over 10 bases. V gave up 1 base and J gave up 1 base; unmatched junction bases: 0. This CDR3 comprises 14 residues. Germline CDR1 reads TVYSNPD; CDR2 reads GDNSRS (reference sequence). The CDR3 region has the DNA TGTGCCTTTACTGGGGGATATTTGACAGCACAACTCTTCTTT. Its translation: CAFTGGYLTAQLFF.

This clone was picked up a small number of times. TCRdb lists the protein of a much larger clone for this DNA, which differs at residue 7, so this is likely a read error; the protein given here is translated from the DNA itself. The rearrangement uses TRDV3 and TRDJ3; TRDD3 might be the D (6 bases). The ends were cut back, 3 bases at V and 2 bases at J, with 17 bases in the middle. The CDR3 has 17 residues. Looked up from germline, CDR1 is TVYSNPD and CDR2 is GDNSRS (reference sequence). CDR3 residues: CAFGTGRYAWDTRQMFF. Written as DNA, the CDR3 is TGTGCCTTCGGTACTGGGAGATACGCCTGGGACACCCGACAGATGTTTTTC. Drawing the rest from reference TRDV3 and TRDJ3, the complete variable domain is CDKVTQSSPDQTVASGSEVVLLCTYDTVYSNPDLFWYRIRPDYSFQFVFYGDNSRSEGADFTQGRFSVKHILTQKAFHLVISPVRTEDSATYYCAFGTGRYAWDTRQMFFGTGIKLFVEP.

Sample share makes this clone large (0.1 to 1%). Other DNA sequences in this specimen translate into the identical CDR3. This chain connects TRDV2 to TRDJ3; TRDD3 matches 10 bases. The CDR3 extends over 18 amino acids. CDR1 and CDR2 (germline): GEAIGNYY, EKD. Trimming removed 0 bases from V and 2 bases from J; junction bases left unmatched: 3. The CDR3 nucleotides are TGTGCCTGTGACACCGGGGGATACGCGACCTGGGACACCCGACAGATGTTTTTC. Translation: CACDTGGYATWDTRQMFF.

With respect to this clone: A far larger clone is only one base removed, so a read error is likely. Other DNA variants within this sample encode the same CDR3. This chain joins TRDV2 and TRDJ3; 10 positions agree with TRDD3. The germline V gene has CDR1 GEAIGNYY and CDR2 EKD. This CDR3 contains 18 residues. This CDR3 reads CACDTGGYSSWDTRQMFF. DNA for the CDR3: TGTGCCTGTGACACTGGGGGATACAGCTCCTGGGACACCAGACAGATGTTTTTC.

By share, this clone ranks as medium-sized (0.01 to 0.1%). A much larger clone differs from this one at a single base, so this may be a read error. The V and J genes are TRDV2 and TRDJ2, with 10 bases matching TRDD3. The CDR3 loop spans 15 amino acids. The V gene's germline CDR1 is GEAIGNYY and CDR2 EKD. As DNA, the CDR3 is TGTGCCTGTGACATACTGGGGGATTTGACAGCACACCTCTTCTTT. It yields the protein CACDILGDLTAHLFF.

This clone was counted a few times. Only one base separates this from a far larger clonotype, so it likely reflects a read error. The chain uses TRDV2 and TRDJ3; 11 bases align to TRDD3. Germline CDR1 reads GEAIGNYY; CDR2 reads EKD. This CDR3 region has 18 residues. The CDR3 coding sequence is TGTGCCTGTGACACCGCTGGGGGATACTCCTGGGACACCCGACAGACGTTTTTC. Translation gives CACDTAGGYSWDTRQTFF.

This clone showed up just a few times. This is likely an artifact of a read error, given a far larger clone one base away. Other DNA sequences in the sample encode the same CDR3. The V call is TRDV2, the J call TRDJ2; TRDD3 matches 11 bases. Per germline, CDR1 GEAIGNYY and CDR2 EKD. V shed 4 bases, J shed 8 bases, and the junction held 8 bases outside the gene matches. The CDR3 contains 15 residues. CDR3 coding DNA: TGTGCCTGTGATCTACTGGGGGATAATAGGGCACAACTCTTCTTT. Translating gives CACDLLGDNRAQLFF.

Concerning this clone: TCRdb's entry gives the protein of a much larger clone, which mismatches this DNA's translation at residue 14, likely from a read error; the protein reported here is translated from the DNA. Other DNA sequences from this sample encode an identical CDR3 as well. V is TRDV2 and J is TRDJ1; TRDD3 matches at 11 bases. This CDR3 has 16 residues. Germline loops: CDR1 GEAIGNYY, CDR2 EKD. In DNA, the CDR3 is TGTGCCTGTGACATACTGGGGGATAAAACCACCGACAAACCCATCTTT. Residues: CACDILGDKTTDKPIF.

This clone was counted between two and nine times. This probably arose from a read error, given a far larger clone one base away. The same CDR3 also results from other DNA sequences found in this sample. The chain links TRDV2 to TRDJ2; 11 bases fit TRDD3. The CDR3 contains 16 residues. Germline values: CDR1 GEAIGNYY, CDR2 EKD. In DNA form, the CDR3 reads TGTGCCTGTGATCCACTGGGGGATAAAGGGACAGCCCAACTCTTCTTT. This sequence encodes CACDPLGDKGTAQLFF.

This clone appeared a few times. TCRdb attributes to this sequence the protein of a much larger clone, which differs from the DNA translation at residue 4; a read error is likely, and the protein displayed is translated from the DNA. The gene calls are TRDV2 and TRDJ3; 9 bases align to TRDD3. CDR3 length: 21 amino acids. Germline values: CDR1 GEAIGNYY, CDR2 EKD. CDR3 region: CACGTGGLGEQSSWDTRQMFF. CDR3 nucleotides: TGTGCCTGTGGCACCGGGGGACTGGGGGAGCAAAGCTCCTGGGACACCCGACAGATGTTTTTC.

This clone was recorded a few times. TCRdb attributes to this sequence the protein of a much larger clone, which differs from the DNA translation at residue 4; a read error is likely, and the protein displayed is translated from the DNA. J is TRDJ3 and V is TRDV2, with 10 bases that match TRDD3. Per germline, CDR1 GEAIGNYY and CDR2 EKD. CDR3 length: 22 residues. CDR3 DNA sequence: TGTGCCTGTAACACGATCGACTGGGGGGATACGTCAAGCTCCTGGGACACCCGACAGATGTTTTTC. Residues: CACNTIDWGDTSSSWDTRQMFF.

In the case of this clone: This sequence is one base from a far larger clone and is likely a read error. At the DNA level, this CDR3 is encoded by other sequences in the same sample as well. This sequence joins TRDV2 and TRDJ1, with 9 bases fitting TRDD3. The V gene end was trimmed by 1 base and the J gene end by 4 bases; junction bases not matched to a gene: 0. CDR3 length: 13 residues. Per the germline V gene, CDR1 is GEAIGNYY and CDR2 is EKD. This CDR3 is CACDTGGYDKLIF. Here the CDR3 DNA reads TGTGCCTGTGACACTGGGGGATACGATAAACTCATCTTT.

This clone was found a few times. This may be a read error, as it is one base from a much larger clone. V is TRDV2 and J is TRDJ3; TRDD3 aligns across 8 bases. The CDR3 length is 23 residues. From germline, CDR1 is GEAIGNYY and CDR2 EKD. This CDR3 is CARDAIITGGLRKSSWDTRQMFF. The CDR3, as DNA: TGTGCCCGTGACGCGATCATTACTGGGGGTCTGAGGAAGAGCTCCTGGGACACCCGACAGATGTTTTTC.

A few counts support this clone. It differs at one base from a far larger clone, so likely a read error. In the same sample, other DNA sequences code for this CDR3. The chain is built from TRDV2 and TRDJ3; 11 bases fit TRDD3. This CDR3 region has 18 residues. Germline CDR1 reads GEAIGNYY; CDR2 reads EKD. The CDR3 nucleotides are TGTGCATGTGACGTACTGGGGGATAGCTCCTGGGACACCCGACAGATGTTTTTC. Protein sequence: CACDVLGDSSWDTRQMFF.

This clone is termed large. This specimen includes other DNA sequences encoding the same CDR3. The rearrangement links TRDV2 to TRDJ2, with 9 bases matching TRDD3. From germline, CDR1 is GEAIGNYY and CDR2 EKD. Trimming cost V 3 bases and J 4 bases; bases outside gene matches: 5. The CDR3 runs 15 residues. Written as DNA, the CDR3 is TGTGCCTGTGACTCTCTGGGGGATCAGACAGCACAACTCTTCTTT. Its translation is CACDSLGDQTAQLFF.

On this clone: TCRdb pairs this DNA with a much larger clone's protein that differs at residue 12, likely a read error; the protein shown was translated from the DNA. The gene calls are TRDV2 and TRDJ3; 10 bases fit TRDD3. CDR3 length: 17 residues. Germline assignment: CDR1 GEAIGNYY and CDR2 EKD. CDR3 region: CACDTGGYAWDIRQMFF. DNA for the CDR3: TGTGCCTGTGACACCGGGGGATACGCCTGGGACATCCGACAGATGTTTTTC.

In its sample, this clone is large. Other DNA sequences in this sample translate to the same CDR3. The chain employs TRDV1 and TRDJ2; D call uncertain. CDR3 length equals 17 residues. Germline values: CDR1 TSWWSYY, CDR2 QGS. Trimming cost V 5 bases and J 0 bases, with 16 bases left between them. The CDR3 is CALGKGLAASLTAQLFF. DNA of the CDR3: TGTGCTCTTGGGAAGGGGTTAGCCGCCTCTTTGACAGCACAACTCTTCTTT.

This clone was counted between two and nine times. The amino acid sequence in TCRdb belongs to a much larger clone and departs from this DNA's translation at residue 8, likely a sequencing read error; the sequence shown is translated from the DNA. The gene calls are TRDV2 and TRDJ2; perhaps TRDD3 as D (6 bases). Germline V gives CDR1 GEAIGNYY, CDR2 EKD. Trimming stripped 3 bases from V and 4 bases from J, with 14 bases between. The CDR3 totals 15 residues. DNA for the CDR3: TGTGCCTGTGACGCTCTGGGGAATACGACAGCACAACTCTTCTTT. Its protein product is CACDALGNTTAQLFF.

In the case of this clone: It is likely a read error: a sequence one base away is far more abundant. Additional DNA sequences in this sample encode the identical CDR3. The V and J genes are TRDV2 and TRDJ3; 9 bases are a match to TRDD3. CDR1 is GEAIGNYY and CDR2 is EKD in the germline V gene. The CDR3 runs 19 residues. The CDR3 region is CACDKVLGDLSWDTRQMFF. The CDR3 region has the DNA TGTGCCTGTGACAAAGTACTGGGGGACCTCTCCTGGGACACCCGGCAGATGTTTTTC.

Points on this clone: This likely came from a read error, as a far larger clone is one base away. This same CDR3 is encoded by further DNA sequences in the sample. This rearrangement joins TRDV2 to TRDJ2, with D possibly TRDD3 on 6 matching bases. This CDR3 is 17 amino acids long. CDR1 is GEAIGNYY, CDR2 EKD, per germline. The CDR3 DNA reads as TGTGCCTGTGACACCGATCCTCCCGCTAGGGGGACAGCACAGCTCTTCTTT. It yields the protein CACDTDPPARGTAQLFF.

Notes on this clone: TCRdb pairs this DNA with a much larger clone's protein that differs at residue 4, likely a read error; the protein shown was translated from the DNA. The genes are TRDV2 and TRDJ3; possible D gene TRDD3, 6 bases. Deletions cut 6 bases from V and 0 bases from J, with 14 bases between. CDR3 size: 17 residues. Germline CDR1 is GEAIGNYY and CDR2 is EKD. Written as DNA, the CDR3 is TGTGCCTGTTACTTACTGGGCAGCTCCTGGGACACCCGACAGATGTTTTTC. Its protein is CACYLLGSSWDTRQMFF.